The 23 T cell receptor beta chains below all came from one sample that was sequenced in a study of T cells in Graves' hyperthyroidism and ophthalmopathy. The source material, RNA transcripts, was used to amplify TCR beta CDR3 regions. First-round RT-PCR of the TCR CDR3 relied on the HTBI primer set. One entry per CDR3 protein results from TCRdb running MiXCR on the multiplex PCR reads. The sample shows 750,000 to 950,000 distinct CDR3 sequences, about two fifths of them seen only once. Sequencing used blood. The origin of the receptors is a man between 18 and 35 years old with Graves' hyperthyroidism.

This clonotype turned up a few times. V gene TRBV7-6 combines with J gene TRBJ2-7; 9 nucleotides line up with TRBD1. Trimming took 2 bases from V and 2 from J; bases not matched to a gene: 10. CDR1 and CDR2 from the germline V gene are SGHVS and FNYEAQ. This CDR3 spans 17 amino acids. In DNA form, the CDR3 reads TGTGCCAGCAGCTTAAATAGACCGGGACAGGGTCCCTACGAGCAGTACTTC. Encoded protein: CASSLNRPGQGPYEQYF.

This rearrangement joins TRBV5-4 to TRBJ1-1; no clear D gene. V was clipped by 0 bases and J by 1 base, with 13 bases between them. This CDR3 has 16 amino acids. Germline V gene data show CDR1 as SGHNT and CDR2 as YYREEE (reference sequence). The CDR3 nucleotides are TGTGCCAGCAGCTTGGAGGCAGCCCGGTGGAACACTGAAGCTTTCTTT. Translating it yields CASSLEAARWNTEAFF.

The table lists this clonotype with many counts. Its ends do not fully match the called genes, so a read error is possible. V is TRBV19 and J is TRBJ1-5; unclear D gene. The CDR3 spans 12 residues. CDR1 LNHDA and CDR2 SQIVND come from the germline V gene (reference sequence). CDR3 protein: CASSPAGPTMDF. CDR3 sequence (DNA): TGTGCCAGTAGTCCCGCCGGGCCCACAATGGATTTT. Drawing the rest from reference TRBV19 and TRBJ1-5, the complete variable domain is DGGITQSPKYLFRKEGQNVTLSCEQNLNHDAMYWYRQDPGQGLRLIYYSQIVNDFQKGDIAEGYSVSREKKESFPLTVTSAQKNPTAFYLCASSPAGPTMDFGDGTRLSIL.

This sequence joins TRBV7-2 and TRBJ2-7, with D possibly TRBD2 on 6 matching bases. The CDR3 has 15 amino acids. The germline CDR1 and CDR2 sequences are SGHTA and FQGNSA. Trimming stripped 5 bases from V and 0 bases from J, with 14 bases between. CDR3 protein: CASSVSGLSSYEQYF. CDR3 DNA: TGTGCCAGCAGCGTCAGCGGGCTTAGCTCCTACGAGCAGTACTTC.

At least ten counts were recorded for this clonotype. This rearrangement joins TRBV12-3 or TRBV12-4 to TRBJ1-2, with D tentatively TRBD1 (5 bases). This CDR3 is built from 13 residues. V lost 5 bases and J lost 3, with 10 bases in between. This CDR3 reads CASSQGSDYGYTF. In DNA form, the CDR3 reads TGTGCCAGCAGTCAGGGTAGTGACTATGGCTACACCTTC.

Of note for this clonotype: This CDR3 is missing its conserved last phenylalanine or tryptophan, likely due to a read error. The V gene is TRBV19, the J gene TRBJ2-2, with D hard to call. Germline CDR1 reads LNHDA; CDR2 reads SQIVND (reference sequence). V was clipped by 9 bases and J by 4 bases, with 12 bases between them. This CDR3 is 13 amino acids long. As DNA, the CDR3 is TGTGCCAGCCGTCCAACAACCACCGGGGAGCTGTTTCTT. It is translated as CASRPTTTGELFL.

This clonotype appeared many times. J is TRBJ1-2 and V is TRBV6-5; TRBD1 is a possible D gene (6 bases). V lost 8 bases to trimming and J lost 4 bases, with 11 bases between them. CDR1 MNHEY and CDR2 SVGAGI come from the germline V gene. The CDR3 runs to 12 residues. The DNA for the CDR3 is TGTGCCAGCTACCAGGGGAGCTATGGCTACACCTTC. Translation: CASYQGSYGYTF.

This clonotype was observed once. The CDR3 loop is CASSYSVDRGQGGYTF. CDR3 coding DNA: TGTGCCAGCAGTTACTCGGTGGACAGGGGGCAGGGGGGCTACACCTTC. The chain has TRBV6-5 and TRBJ1-2, with 11 bases matching TRBD1. CDR1 and CDR2 (germline): MNHEY, SVGAGI. The CDR3 has 16 residues. V shed 0 bases and J 8 bases; nucleotides not matched to a gene: 8.

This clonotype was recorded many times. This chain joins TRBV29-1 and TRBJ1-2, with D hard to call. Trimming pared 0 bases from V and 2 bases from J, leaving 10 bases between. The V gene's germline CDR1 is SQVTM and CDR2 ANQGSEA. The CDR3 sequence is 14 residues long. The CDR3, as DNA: TGCAGCGTTGAAGATTCAGGCAGCAACTATGGCTACACCTTC. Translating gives CSVEDSGSNYGYTF.

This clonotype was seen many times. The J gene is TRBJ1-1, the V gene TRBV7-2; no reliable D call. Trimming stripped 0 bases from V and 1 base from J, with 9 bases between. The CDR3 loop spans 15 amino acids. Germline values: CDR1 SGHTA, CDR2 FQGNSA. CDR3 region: CASSLASQGNTEAFF. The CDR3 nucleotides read TGTGCCAGCAGCTTAGCTTCACAAGGGAACACTGAAGCTTTCTTT.

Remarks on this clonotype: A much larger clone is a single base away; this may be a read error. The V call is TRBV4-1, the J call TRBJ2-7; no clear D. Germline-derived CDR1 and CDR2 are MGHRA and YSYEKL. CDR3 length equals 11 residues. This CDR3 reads CASSQNYEQHF. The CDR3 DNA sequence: TGCGCCAGCAGCCAGAACTACGAGCAGCACTTC.

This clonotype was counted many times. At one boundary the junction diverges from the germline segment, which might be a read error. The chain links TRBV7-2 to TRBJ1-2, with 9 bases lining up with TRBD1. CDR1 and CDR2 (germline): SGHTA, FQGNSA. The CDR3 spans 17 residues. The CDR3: CASSLSIDRGTKYGYTF. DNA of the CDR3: TGTGCCAGCAGCTTGTCTATCGACAGGGGGACTAAGTATGGCTACACCTTC.

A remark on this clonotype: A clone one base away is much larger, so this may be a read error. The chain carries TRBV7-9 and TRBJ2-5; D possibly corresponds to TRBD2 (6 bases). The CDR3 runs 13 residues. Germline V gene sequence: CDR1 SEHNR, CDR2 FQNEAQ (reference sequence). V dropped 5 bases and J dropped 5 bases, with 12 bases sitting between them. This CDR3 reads CASSAGLMETQYF. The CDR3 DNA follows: TGTGCCAGCAGCGCCGGACTAATGGAGACCCAGTACTTC. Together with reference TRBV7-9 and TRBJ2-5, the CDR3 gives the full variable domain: DTGVSQNPRHKITKRGQNVTFRCDPISEHNRLYWYRQTLGQGPEFLTYFQNEAQLEKSRLLSDRFSAERPKGSFSTLEIQRTEQGDSAMYLCASSAGLMETQYFGPGTRLLVL.

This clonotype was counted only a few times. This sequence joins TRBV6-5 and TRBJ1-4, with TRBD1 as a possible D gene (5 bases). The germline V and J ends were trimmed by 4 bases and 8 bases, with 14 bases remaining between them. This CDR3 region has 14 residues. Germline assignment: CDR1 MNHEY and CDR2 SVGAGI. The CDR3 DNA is TGTGCCAGCAGTTCAGGAGGGACGGGAGAAAAACTGTTTTTT. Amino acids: CASSSGGTGEKLFF.

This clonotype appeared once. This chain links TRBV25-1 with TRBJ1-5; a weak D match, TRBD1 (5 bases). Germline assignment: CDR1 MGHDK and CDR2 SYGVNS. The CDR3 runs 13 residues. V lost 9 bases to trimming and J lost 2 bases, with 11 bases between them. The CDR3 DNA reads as TGTGCCAGTCGGGGCAGGGGCAATCAGCCCCAGCATTTT. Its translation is CASRGRGNQPQHF.

CDR3 loop: CSAGQGAPEAFF. For the CDR3, the DNA is TGCAGTGCGGGACAGGGGGCTCCTGAAGCTTTCTTT. The chain joins TRBV20-1 to TRBJ1-1; 12 nucleotides line up with TRBD1. V dropped 6 bases and J dropped 6; count of bases not matched to a gene: 2. The CDR3 runs 12 residues. Germline CDR1 is DFQATT and CDR2 is SNEGSKA (reference sequence).

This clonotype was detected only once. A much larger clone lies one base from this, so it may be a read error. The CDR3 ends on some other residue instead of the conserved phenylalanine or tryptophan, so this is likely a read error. CDR3 DNA sequence: TGTGCCAGCAGCGACCCCGGGGACAAGGAGACCCAGTACCTC. It specifies CASSDPGDKETQYL. This chain uses TRBV2 with TRBJ2-5; the D gene is possibly TRBD1 (6 bases). V lost 6 bases and J lost 5, with 16 bases in between. Germline V gene lookup returns CDR1 SNHLY and CDR2 FYNNEI. CDR3 length: 14 residues.

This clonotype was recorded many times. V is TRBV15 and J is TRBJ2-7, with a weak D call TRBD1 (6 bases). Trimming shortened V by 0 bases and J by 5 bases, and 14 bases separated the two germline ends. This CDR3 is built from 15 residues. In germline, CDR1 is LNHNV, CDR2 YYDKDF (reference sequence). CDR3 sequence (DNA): TGTGCCACCAGCAGAGATGGTGCAGGGGACAACGAGCAGTACTTC. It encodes CATSRDGAGDNEQYF.

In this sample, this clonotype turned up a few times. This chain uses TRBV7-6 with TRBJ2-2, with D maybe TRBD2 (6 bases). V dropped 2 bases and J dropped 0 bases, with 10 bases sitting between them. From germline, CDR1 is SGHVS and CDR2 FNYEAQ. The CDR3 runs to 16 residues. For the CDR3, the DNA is TGTGCCAGCAGCTTAACGGGAGTTACGAACACCGGGGAGCTGTTTTTT. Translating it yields CASSLTGVTNTGELFF.

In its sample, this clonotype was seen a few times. The CDR3 DNA is TGCGCCAGCAGCCAAGATCAGGGTCCTTCGTATGGCTACACCTTC. It encodes CASSQDQGPSYGYTF. The chain couples TRBV4-1 to TRBJ1-2; D may be TRBD1 (5 bases). The ends were cut back, 0 bases at V and 5 bases at J, with 13 bases in the middle. The CDR3 totals 15 residues. The germline gives CDR1 MGHRA, CDR2 YSYEKL.

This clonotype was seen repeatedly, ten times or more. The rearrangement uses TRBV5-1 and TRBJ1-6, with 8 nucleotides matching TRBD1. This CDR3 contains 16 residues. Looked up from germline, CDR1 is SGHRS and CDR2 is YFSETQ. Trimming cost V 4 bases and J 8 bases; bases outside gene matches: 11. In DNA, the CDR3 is TGCGCCAGCAGCCTAAGAGGACAGGGCGCGGATTCACCCCTCCACTTT. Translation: CASSLRGQGADSPLHF.

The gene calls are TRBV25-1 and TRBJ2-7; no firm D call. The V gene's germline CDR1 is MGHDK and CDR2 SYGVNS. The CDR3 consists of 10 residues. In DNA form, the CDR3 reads TGTGCGGCGGTCCCCTACGAGCAGTACTTC. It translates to CAAVPYEQYF.

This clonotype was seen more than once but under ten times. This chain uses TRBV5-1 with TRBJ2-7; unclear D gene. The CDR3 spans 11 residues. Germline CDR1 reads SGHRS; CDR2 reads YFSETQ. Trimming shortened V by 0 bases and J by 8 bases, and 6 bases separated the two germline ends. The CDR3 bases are TGCGCCAGCAGCTTGGGTCCCAAGCAGTACTTC. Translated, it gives CASSLGPKQYF.